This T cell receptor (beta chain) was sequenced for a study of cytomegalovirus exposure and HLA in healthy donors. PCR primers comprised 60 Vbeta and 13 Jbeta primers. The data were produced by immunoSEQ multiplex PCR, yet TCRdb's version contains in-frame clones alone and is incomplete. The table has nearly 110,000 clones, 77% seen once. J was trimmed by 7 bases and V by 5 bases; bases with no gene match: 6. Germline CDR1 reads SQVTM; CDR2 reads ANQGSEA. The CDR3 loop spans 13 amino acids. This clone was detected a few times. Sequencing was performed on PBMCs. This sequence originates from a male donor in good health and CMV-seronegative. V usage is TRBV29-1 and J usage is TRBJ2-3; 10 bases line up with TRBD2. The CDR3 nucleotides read TGCAGCGTTAGCGGGAGGGCCGTTAATACGCAGTATTTT. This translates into CSVSGRAVNTQYF.